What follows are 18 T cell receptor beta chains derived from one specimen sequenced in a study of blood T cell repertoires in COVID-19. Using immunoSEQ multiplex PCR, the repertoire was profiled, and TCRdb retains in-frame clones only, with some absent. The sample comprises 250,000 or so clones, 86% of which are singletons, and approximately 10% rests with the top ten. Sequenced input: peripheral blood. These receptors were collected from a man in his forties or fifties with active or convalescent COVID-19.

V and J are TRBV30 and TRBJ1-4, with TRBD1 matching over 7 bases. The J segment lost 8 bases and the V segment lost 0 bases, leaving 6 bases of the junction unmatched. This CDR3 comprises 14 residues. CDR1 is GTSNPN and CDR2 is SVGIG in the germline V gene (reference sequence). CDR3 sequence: CAWSVKGAGEKLFF. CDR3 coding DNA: TGTGCCTGGAGTGTTAAGGGGGCAGGGGAAAAACTGTTTTTT.

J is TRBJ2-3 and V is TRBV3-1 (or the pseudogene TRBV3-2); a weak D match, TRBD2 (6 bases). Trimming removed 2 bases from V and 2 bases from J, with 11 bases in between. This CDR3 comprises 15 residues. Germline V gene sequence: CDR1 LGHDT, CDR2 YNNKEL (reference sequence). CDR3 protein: CASSQTSTSTDTQYF. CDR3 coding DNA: TGTGCCAGCAGCCAAACTAGCACCTCCACAGATACGCAGTATTTT.

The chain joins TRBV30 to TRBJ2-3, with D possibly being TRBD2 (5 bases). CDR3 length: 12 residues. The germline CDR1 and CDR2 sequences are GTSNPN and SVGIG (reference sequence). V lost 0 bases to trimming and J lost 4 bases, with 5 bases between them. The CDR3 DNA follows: TGTGCCTGGAGTGTACTAGCAGATACGCAGTATTTT. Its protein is CAWSVLADTQYF.

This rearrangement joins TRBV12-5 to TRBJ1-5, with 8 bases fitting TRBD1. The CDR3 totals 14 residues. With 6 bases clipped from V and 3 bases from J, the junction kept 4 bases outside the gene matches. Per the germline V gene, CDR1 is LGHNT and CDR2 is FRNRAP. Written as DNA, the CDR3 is TGTGCTAGTGGACGGACAGGGTACAATCAGCCCCAGCATTTT. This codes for CASGRTGYNQPQHF.

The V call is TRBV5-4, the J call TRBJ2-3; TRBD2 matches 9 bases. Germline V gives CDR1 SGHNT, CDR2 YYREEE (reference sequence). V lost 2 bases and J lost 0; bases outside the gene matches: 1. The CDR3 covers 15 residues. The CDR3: CASSFSGGSTDTQYF. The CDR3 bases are TGTGCCAGCAGCTTTAGCGGGGGTAGCACAGATACGCAGTATTTT.

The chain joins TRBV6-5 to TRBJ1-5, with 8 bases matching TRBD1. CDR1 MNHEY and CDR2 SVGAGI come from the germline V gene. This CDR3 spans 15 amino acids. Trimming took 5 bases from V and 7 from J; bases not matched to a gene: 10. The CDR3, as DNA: TGTGCCAGCAGTAACCTTCAGGGGGCAAACCAGCCCCAGCATTTT. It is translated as CASSNLQGANQPQHF.

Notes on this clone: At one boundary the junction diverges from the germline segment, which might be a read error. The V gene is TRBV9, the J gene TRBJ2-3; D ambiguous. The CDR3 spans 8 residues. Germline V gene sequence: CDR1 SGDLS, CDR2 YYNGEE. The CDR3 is CASSAMDF. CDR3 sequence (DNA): TGTGCCAGCAGCGCTATGGATTTT.

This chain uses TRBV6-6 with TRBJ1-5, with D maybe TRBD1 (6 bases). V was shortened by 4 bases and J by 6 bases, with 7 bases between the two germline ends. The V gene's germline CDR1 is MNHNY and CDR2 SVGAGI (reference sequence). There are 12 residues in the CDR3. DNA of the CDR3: TGTGCCAGCAGTTTGGACAGTCAGCCCCAGCATTTT. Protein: CASSLDSQPQHF.

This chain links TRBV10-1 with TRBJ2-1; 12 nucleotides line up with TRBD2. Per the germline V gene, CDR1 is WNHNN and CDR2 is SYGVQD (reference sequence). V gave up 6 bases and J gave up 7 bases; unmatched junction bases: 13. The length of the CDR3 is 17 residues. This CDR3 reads CASSHRPTSGRSNEQFF. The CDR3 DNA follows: TGCGCCAGCAGCCACCGCCCAACTAGCGGGAGGTCTAATGAGCAGTTCTTC.

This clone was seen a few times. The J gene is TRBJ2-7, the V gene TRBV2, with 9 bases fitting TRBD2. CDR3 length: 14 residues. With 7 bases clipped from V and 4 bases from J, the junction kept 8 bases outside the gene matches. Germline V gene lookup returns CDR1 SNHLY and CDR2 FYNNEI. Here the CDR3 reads CASKVAGARYEQYF. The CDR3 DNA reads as TGTGCCAGCAAGGTAGCGGGAGCCCGGTACGAGCAGTACTTC.

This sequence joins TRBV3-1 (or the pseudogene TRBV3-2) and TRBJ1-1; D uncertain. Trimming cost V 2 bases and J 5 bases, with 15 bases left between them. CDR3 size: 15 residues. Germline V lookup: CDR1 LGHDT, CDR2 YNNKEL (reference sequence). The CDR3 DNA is TGTGCCAGCAGCCAATACGATGAGTATTGGACTGAAGCTTTCTTT. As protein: CASSQYDEYWTEAFF.

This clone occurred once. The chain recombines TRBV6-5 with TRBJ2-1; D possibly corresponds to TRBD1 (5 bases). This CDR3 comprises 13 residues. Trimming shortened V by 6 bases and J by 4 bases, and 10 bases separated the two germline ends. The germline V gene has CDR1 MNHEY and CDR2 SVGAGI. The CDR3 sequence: CASRPRQYNEQFF. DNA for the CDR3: TGTGCCAGCAGACCCCGACAGTACAATGAGCAGTTCTTC.

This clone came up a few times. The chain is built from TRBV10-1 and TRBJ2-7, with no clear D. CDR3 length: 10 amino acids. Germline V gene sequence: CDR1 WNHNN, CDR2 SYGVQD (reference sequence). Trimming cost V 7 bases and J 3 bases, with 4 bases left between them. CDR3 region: CASKRYEQYF. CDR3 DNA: TGCGCCAGCAAGCGCTACGAGCAGTACTTC.

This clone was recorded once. This CDR3 is CASSLGTINYNEQFF. CDR3 DNA: TGTGCCAGCAGCCTTGGGACTATAAACTACAATGAGCAGTTCTTC. This rearrangement joins TRBV2 to TRBJ2-1; the match to TRBD2 covers 7 bases. CDR1 and CDR2 from the germline V gene are SNHLY and FYNNEI. Trimming at V came to 6 bases and at J to 3 bases, leaving 8 bases not matched to a gene. This CDR3 contains 15 residues. Drawing the rest from reference TRBV2 and TRBJ2-1, the complete variable domain is EPEVTQTPSHQVTQMGQEVILRCVPISNHLYFYWYRQILGQKVEFLVSFYNNEISEKSEIFDDQFSVERPDGSNFTLKIRSTKLEDSAMYFCASSLGTINYNEQFFGPGTRLTVL.

CDR3 protein: CASVAGRGETQYF. In nucleotides, the CDR3 is TGTGCCAGCGTAGCGGGAAGGGGCGAGACCCAGTACTTC. This chain connects TRBV3-1 (or the pseudogene TRBV3-2) to TRBJ2-5; TRBD2 matches 8 bases. This CDR3 contains 13 residues. V shed 8 bases, J shed 5 bases, and the junction held 7 bases outside the gene matches. Germline values: CDR1 LGHDT, CDR2 YNNKEL (reference sequence).

CDR3 DNA sequence: TGTGCCAGCAGTTTGTTGAGGGTCGACACCGGGGAGCTGTTTTTT. Protein product: CASSLLRVDTGELFF. The gene calls are TRBV27 and TRBJ2-2; TRBD2 is a possible D gene (5 bases). CDR1 and CDR2 from the germline V gene are MNHEY and SMNVEV (reference sequence). This CDR3 is 15 amino acids long. With 3 bases removed from V and 3 bases from J, the gap between germline ends came to 11 bases.

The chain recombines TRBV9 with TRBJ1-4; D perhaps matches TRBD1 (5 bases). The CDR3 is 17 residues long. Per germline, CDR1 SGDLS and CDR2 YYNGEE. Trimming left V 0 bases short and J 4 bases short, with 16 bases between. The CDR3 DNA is TGTGCCAGCAGCGTAGGGCCAGGGCTTGACGGTAATGAAAAACTGTTTTTT. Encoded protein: CASSVGPGLDGNEKLFF. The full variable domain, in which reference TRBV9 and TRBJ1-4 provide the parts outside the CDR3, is DSGVTQTPKHLITATGQRVTLRCSPRSGDLSVYWYQQSLDQGLQFLIQYYNGEERAKGNILERFSAQQFPDLHSELNLSSLELGDSALYFCASSVGPGLDGNEKLFFGSGTQLSVL.

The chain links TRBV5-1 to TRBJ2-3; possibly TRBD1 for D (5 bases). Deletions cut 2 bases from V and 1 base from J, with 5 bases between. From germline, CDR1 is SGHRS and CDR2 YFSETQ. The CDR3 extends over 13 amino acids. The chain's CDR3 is CASSLQGTDTQYF. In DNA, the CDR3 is TGCGCCAGCAGCTTACAGGGCACAGATACGCAGTATTTT.